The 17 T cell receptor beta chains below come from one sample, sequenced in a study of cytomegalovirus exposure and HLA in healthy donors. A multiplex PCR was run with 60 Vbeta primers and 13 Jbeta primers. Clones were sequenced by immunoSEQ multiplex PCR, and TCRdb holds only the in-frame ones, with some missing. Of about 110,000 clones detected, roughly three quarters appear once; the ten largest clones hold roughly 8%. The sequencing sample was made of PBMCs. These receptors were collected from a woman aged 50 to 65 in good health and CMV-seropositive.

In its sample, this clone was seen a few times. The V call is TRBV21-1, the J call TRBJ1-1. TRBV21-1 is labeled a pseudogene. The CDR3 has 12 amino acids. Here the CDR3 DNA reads TGTGCCAGCAGCCCGTCCAGGAGGGAAGCTTTCTTT. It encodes CASSPSRREAFF.

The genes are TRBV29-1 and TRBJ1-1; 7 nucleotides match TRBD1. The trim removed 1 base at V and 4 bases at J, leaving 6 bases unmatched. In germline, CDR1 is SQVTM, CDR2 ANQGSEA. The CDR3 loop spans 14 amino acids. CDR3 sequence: CSVEGPGGATEAFF. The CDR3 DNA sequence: TGCAGCGTTGAAGGCCCAGGGGGAGCCACTGAAGCTTTCTTT. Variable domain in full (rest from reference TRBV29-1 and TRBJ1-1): SAVISQKPSRDICQRGTSLTIQCQVDSQVTMMFWYRQQPGQSLTLIATANQGSEATYESGFVIDKFPISRPNLTFSTLTVSNMSPEDSSIYLCSVEGPGGATEAFFGQGTRLTVV.

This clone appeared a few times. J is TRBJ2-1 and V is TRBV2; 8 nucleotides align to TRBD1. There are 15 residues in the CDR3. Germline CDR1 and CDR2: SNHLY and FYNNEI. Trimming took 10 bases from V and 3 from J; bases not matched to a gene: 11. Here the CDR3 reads CATKTGVDSYNEQFF. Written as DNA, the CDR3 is TGTGCCACCAAGACAGGGGTAGACAGCTACAATGAGCAGTTCTTC. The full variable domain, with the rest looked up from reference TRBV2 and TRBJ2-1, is EPEVTQTPSHQVTQMGQEVILRCVPISNHLYFYWYRQILGQKVEFLVSFYNNEISEKSEIFDDQFSVERPDGSNFTLKIRSTKLEDSAMYFCATKTGVDSYNEQFFGPGTRLTVL.

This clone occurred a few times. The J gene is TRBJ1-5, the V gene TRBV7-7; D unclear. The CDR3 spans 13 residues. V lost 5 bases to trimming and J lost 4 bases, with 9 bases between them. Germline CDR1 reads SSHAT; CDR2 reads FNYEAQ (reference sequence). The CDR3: CASSARENQPQHF. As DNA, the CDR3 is TGTGCCAGCAGCGCGAGGGAGAATCAGCCCCAGCATTTT.

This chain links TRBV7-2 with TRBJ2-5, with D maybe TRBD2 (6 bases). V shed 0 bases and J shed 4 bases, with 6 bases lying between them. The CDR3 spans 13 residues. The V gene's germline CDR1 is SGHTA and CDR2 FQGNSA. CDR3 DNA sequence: TGTGCCAGCAGCTTAGCGGGAGGAGAGACCCAGTACTTC. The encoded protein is CASSLAGGETQYF.

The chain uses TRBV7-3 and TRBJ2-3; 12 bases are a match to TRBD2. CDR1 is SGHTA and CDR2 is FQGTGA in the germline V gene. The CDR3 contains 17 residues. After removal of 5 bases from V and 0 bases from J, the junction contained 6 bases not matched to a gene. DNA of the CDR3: TGTGCCAGCAGCCTACGGACTAGCGGGGCTAGCACAGATACGCAGTATTTT. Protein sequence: CASSLRTSGASTDTQYF.

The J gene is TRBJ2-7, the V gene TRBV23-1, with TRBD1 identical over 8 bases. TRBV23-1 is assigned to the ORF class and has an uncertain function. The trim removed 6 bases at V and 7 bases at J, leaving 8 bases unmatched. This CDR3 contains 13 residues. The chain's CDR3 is CASRGDRWWEQYF. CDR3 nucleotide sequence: TGCGCCAGCAGGGGGGACAGGTGGTGGGAGCAGTACTTC.

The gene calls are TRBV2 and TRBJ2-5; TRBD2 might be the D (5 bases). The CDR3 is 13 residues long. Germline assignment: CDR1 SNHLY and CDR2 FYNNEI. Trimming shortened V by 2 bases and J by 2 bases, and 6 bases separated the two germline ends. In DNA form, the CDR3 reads TGTGCCAGCAGTGAAAGAGGGCAAGAGACCCAGTACTTC. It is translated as CASSERGQETQYF.

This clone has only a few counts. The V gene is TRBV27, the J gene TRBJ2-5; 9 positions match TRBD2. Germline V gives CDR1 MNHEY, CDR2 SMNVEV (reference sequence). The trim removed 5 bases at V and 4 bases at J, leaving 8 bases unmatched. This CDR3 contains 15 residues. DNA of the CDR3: TGTGCCAGCAGTCGGGTAATAGCGGGAGTAGAGACCCAGTACTTC. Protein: CASSRVIAGVETQYF.

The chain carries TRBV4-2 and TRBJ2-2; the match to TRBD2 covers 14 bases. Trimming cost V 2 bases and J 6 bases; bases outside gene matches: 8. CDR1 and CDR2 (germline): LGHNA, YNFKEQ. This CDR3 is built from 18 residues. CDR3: CASSQTGTSGGSSGELFF. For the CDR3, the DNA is TGTGCCAGCAGCCAAACGGGGACTAGCGGGGGATCATCCGGGGAGCTGTTTTTT.

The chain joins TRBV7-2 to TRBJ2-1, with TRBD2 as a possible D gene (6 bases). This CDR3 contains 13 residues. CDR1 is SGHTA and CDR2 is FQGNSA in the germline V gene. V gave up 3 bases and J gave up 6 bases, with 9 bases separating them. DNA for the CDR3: TGTGCCAGCAGCTTGGGGAGGCCCAATGAGCAGTTCTTC. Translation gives CASSLGRPNEQFF. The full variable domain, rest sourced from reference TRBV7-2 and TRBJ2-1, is GAGVSQSPSNKVTEKGKDVELRCDPISGHTALYWYRQSLGQGLEFLIYFQGNSAPDKSGLPSDRFSAERTGGSVSTLTIQRTQQEDSAVYLCASSLGRPNEQFFGPGTRLTVL.

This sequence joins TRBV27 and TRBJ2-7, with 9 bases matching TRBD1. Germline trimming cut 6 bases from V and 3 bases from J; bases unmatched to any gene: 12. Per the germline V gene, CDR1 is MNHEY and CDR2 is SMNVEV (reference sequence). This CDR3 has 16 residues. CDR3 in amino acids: CASRKGQGPLLYEQYF. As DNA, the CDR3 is TGTGCCAGCAGGAAGGGACAGGGCCCCCTTCTCTACGAGCAGTACTTC.

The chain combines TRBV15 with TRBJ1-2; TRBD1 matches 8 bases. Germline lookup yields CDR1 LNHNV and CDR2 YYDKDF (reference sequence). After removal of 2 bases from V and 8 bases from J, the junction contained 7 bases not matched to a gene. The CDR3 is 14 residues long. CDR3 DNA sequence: TGTGCCACCAGCAGATCCTTGACAGGGGAAGGCTACACCTTC. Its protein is CATSRSLTGEGYTF.

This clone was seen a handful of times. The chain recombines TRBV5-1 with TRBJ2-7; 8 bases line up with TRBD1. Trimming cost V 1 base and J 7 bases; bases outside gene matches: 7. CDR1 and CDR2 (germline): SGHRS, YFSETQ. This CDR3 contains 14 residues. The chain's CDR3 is CASSLQGAKGEQYF. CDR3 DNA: TGCGCCAGCAGCTTGCAGGGGGCAAAAGGAGAGCAGTACTTC.

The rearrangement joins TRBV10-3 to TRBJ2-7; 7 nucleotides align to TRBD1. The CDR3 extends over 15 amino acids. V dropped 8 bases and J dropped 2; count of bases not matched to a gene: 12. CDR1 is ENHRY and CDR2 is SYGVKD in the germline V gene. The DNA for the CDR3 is TGTGCCATCTCCACAACCGGGACAGCAACCTACGAGCAGTACTTC. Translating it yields CAISTTGTATYEQYF.

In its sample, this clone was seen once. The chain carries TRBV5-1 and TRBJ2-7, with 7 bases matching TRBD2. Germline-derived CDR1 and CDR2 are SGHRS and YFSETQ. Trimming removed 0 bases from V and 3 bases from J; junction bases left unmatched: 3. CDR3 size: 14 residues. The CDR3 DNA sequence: TGCGCCAGCAGCTTGGAACCTAGCGGCTACGAGCAGTACTTC. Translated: CASSLEPSGYEQYF.

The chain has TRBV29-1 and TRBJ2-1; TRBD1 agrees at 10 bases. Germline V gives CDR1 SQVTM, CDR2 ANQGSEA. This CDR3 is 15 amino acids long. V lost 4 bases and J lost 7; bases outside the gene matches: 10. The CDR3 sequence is CSVVFRDRGYNEQFF. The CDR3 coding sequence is TGCAGCGTTGTCTTCCGGGACAGGGGTTATAATGAGCAGTTCTTC.